Each of the 16 T cell receptor beta chains below was sequenced from the same sample in a study of identifying expanded T cells in peripheral blood. Repertoires were generated with immunoSEQ multiplex PCR, while TCRdb's copy carries only in-frame clones and drops some. The sample records 95,000 or so clones, around 85% being singletons. The material sequenced was blood. Receptor source: a person aged 18 to 75 in good health.

This clone was found once. The V and J genes are TRBV7-2 and TRBJ2-7, with a possible D match to TRBD1 (5 bases). The CDR3 loop spans 12 amino acids. Trimming shortened V by 2 bases and J by 6 bases, and 8 bases separated the two germline ends. CDR1 and CDR2 (germline): SGHTA, FQGNSA. This CDR3 reads CASSLQGGEQYF. The CDR3 DNA reads TGTGCCAGCAGCTTACAGGGTGGCGAGCAGTACTTC. The complete variable domain, with remaining parts taken from reference TRBV7-2 and TRBJ2-7, reads GAGVSQSPSNKVTEKGKDVELRCDPISGHTALYWYRQSLGQGLEFLIYFQGNSAPDKSGLPSDRFSAERTGGSVSTLTIQRTQQEDSAVYLCASSLQGGEQYFGPGTRLTVT.

This chain uses TRBV19 with TRBJ2-7, with TRBD2 identical over 14 bases. The germline CDR1 and CDR2 sequences are LNHDA and SQIVND (reference sequence). This CDR3 has 18 residues. Trimming removed 1 base from V and 0 bases from J; junction bases left unmatched: 5. In DNA form, the CDR3 reads TGTGCCAGTAGTATAGGGACTAGCGGGGGGCCGAACTCCTACGAGCAGTACTTC. This translates into CASSIGTSGGPNSYEQYF.

This clone was recorded once. The genes are TRBV6-5 and TRBJ2-7; 9 bases match TRBD1. The CDR3 sequence is 13 residues long. Germline V gene data show CDR1 as MNHEY and CDR2 as SVGAGI. V lost 6 bases to trimming and J lost 2 bases; unmatched junction nucleotides: 2. The CDR3 loop is CASSRTGAYEQYF. CDR3 DNA: TGTGCCAGCAGCCGGACAGGGGCCTACGAGCAGTACTTC.

The chain uses TRBV6-5 and TRBJ1-2; 8 nucleotides align to TRBD1. CDR3 length: 15 amino acids. Unmatched junction bases numbered 6, after V lost 2 bases and J lost 4 bases. Germline CDR1 MNHEY, CDR2 SVGAGI. CDR3 region: CASSYNRGLGYGYTF. CDR3 DNA: TGTGCCAGCAGTTACAACAGGGGGTTGGGCTATGGCTACACCTTC.

CDR3 DNA: TGTGCCAGCAGCTTAGGTGGGACAGGGAGAACCGGGGAGCTGTTTTTT. It codes for CASSLGGTGRTGELFF. The chain combines TRBV11-2 with TRBJ2-2, with 9 bases that match TRBD1. This CDR3 has 16 residues. V trimming: 1 base; J trimming: 5 bases; junction bases outside the gene matches: 5. CDR1 is SGHAT and CDR2 is FQNNGV in the germline V gene.

The rearrangement uses TRBV20-1 and TRBJ1-2; no definite D call. CDR1 DFQATT and CDR2 SNEGSKA come from the germline V gene (reference sequence). V shed 4 bases and J shed 4 bases, with 4 bases lying between them. The CDR3 spans 10 residues. The CDR3 is CSAISYGYTF. As DNA, the CDR3 is TGCAGTGCTATTAGCTATGGCTACACCTTC.

The chain is built from TRBV7-3 and TRBJ1-5; 7 bases fit TRBD1. From germline, CDR1 is SGHTA and CDR2 FQGTGA. The CDR3 is 13 amino acids. After removal of 6 bases from V and 3 bases from J, the junction contained 2 bases not matched to a gene. CDR3 bases: TGTGCCAGCAGGGGACAGAACAATCAGCCCCAGCATTTT. Amino acids: CASRGQNNQPQHF.

This clone was counted a few times. The gene calls are TRBV29-1 and TRBJ1-1, with a weak D call TRBD1 (5 bases). The CDR3 loop spans 13 amino acids. Germline loops: CDR1 SQVTM, CDR2 ANQGSEA. Trimming removed 5 bases from V and 6 bases from J, with 16 bases in between. The CDR3 spells CSVRGWGSAEAFF. For the CDR3, the DNA is TGCAGCGTTCGGGGTTGGGGGAGCGCTGAAGCTTTCTTT.

The chain uses TRBV7-8 and TRBJ2-2; 7 bases agree with TRBD2. CDR1 is SGHVS, CDR2 FQNEAQ, per germline. The CDR3 covers 15 residues. The V segment lost 5 bases and the J segment 7 bases; nucleotides outside the gene matches: 10. The CDR3 region has the DNA TGTGCCAGCAGCACGACGCGACTAGCAGGCGGGGAGCTGTTTTTT. Its protein product is CASSTTRLAGGELFF. Supplemented by reference TRBV7-8 and TRBJ2-2, the full variable domain reads GAGVSQSPRYKVAKRGQDVALRCDPISGHVSLFWYQQALGQGPEFLTYFQNEAQLDKSGLPSDRFFAERPEGSVSTLKIQRTQQEDSAVYLCASSTTRLAGGELFFGEGSRLTVL.

The rearrangement uses TRBV7-2 and TRBJ2-2; D unresolved. This CDR3 comprises 17 residues. Trimming left V 4 bases short and J 4 bases short, with 19 bases between. Germline V lookup: CDR1 SGHTA, CDR2 FQGNSA. The CDR3 DNA follows: TGTGCCAGCAGCTCCAAAGGCCCAACCCAGCCCACCGGGGAGCTGTTTTTT. Translated, it gives CASSSKGPTQPTGELFF.

V is TRBV7-2 and J is TRBJ1-1; 10 nucleotides line up with TRBD1. Germline V gene lookup returns CDR1 SGHTA and CDR2 FQGNSA. V lost 5 bases to trimming and J lost 5 bases; unmatched junction nucleotides: 5. This CDR3 has 14 residues. CDR3 sequence reads: CASSKTGGQTEAFF. Here the CDR3 DNA reads TGTGCCAGCAGCAAGACAGGGGGCCAAACTGAAGCTTTCTTT.

The rearrangement joins TRBV18 to TRBJ1-2; 8 bases match TRBD1. The CDR3 covers 14 residues. Germline V CDR1 and CDR2: KGHSH, LQKENI. The ends lost 1 base at V and 10 bases at J; junction bases unmatched: 8. The CDR3 nucleotides read TGTGCCAGCTCACCACTGGGACAGGAGGTTGTCTACACCTTC. Protein product: CASSPLGQEVVYTF.

This chain joins TRBV30 and TRBJ2-7; D unclear. Germline V lookup: CDR1 GTSNPN, CDR2 SVGIG (reference sequence). The CDR3 has 13 residues. The ends were cut back, 2 bases at V and 1 base at J, with 9 bases in the middle. Here the CDR3 DNA reads TGTGCCTGGAGTCAAGGGCTATCCTACGAGCAGTACTTC. Translating gives CAWSQGLSYEQYF.

This chain connects TRBV18 to TRBJ1-1; D call uncertain. The CDR3 covers 14 residues. Per germline, CDR1 KGHSH and CDR2 LQKENI. V lost 6 bases to trimming and J lost 4 bases, with 15 bases between them. CDR3 nucleotides: TGTGCCAGCTCTCCTCCTAATCGGGCCACTGAAGCTTTCTTT. This encodes CASSPPNRATEAFF.

This sequence joins TRBV7-6 and TRBJ2-3, with D hard to call. Germline V CDR1 and CDR2: SGHVS, FNYEAQ. V lost 1 base and J 2 bases, leaving 4 bases between the germline ends. This CDR3 contains 13 residues. This CDR3 reads CASSLVTTDTQYF. CDR3 DNA: TGTGCCAGCAGCTTAGTAACCACAGATACGCAGTATTTT. Supplemented by reference TRBV7-6 and TRBJ2-3, the full variable domain reads GAGVSQSPRYKVTKRGQDVALRCDPISGHVSLYWYRQALGQGPEFLTYFNYEAQQDKSGLPNDRFSAERPEGSISTLTIQRTEQRDSAMYRCASSLVTTDTQYFGPGTRLTVL.

The chain joins TRBV18 to TRBJ1-2, with 7 bases identical to TRBD1. Germline V lookup: CDR1 KGHSH, CDR2 LQKENI. V lost 2 bases to trimming and J lost 0 bases; unmatched junction nucleotides: 18. This CDR3 has 20 amino acids. CDR3 nucleotide sequence: TGTGCCAGCTCACCAGTCAGCCTAGGACAGGCTGAGCTGGCTAACTATGGCTACACCTTC. The encoded protein is CASSPVSLGQAELANYGYTF.